This TCR beta chain was captured by sequencing in a study of breast tumors, draining lymph nodes, adjacent tissues (dated by TCRdb to 2015 to 2016). For the wider study: In breast cancer patients, the study compared the TCR beta repertoires of tumor, adjacent nontumor tissue and axillary lymph nodes. In human breast cancer, the study set out to evaluate how tumor, surrounding tissue and draining lymph node repertoires relate to one another and whether T cells may move between these sites. What the authors observed across the whole study: The similarity between tumor and nontumor tissue repertoires was significantly greater in luminal-like breast cancer than in basal-like breast cancer. Rather than being directly demonstrated, the conclusion that tumor T cells originate in lymph nodes was presented as consistent with a hypothesis. T-cell repertoire diversity in tumors was found to be lower than in lymph nodes but higher than in nontumor tissue, and preferential V and J gene usage was observed. A scenario in which most tumor T cells derive from the lymph node and then expand within tumor tissue was judged to be consistent with the data.

From its first to its last residue, the CDR3 has 14 amino acids. Solely the CDR3 DNA is kept, with 42 bases framed from the first base. At the junction V is shortened by 4 bases and J by 9 bases; bases outside the gene matches: 9. In the germline V gene, CDR1 corresponds to MNHEY and CDR2 to SVGAGI. A word on this clonotype: The antigen it binds to is not known. Being one base from a much bigger clone, this may be a read error. The missing conserved phenylalanine or tryptophan at the end of this CDR3 makes a read error likely.

The axillary draining lymph nodes of breast cancer patients were the source of the lymph node samples. The sequencer listed for this sample is Illumina HiSeq 2000. TCR beta chain libraries were generated by multiplex PCR amplification. The amplified TCR beta chain products were analyzed by high-throughput sequencing. TCRdb passed the public sequencing reads through fastp at Q25 and MiXCR, retaining productive beta sequences. Each CDR3 protein gets just one entry, which takes the most common genes and DNA from the rows behind it. The sample table shows about 180,000 distinct CDR3 sequences, and 30% to 40% are seen once. The ten biggest clones cover roughly 3.8% of the sample.

The clonotype comes from a female donor with breast cancer. Some clones in this sample may be carry-over from other donors' samples. What was sequenced was axillary lymph node tissue. Rearrangement joined TRBV6-5 to TRBJ2-1; 7 middle bases align to TRBD2. For the CDR3, the sequence is CASSLGGEGSEQFS. The nucleotide sequence reads as follows: TGTGCCAGCAGTTTGGGGGGGGAGGGGAGTGAGCAGTTCTCC.